Only one count was recorded for the clone carrying this TCR beta chain. This sample stems from a study of control samples from healthy donors and cancer patients. CDR1 and CDR2 from the germline V gene are MNHEY and SMNVEV (reference sequence). The CDR3 is 17 residues long. Trimming stripped 5 bases from V and 2 bases from J, with 19 bases between. The repertoire was sequenced with immunoSEQ multiplex PCR; TCRdb's copy has only in-frame clones and lacks some. The sample consists of about 140,000 clones, 75% to 95% of them appearing once. The specimen sequenced was blood. V is TRBV27 and J is TRBJ2-1; a weak D match, TRBD1 (5 bases). The TCR sequence derives from a young man in good health. The DNA of the CDR3 is TGTGCCAGCAGTGACCTCCCCGGGCAGGGCCCCTACAATGAGCAGTTCTTC. It is translated as CASSDLPGQGPYNEQFF.